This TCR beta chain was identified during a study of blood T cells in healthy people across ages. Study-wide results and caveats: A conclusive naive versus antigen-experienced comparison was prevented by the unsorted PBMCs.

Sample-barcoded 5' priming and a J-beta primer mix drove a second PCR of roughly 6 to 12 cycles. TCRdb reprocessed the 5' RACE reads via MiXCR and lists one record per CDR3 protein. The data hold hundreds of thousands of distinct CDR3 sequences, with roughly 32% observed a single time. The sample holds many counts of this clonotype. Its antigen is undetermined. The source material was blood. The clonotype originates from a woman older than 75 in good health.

The CDR3 bases are TGTGCCAGCAGTAGAGACTCAGGGGGCACTGAAGCTTTCTTT. Translation: CASSRDSGGTEAFF. This chain connects TRBV6-5 to TRBJ1-1; 7 bases are a match to TRBD1. With V trimmed by 5 bases and J by 4 bases, 7 bases remained unmatched. The CDR3 contains 14 residues. Germline CDR1 MNHEY, CDR2 SVGAGI.